The clone carrying this T cell receptor (beta chain) was seen a few times. Its antigen is as yet unknown. These data belong to a study of blood T cells in healthy people across ages. As for the study in general: Roughly one uniquely barcoded beta molecule per two T cells was captured.

General observations from the study: The CMV status of each donor remained undetermined, and this could have confounded shifts in expanded clonotypes. The diversity estimates, figures obtained from one million T cells, were considered underestimates.

The authors ran a second PCR of about 6 to 11 cycles using a sample-barcoded 5' primer and a J-beta primer mix. MiXCR was run by TCRdb on the 5' RACE reads, yielding one entry per CDR3 protein. The sample has some 730,000 distinct CDR3 sequences, 22% seen once. Per the germline V gene, CDR1 is MNHEY and CDR2 is SVGAGI. This CDR3 spans 14 amino acids. Trimming took off 6 bases at V and 0 bases at J, with 9 bases between the two ends. This chain links TRBV6-5 with TRBJ2-1; D may be TRBD2 (6 bases). Sequencing was carried out using blood. This sequence originates from a man between 65 and 79 years old in good health. CDR3 sequence reads: CASSAGISYNEQFF. The CDR3 region has the DNA TGTGCCAGCAGCGCGGGAATCTCCTACAATGAGCAGTTCTTC.